The entry below gives a single T cell receptor (beta chain) sequence along with its context. Germline CDR1 reads LNHDA; CDR2 reads SQIVND (reference sequence). CDR3 length equals 13 residues. The germline V and J ends were trimmed by 5 bases and 5 bases, with 10 bases remaining between them. This sample stems from a study of blood T cell repertoires in COVID-19. In the study overall: Both acute and convalescent COVID-19 samples were obtained from the United States, Italy and Spain.

Authors' data handling: Amplification of reference gene primers provided the estimated nucleated cell counts. Sequenced by immunoSEQ multiplex PCR; TCRdb stores in-frame clones only, minus some. V, J and clone size are those of that table, while D and trimming were read from the DNA. The sample has some 80,000 clones, roughly 90% seen once. The specimen was peripheral blood. The clonotype comes from a human donor in a cohort sampled during active COVID-19. V is TRBV19 and J is TRBJ2-1; D gene uncertain. The CDR3: CASSVDTNNEQFF. CDR3 in DNA: TGTGCCAGTAGTGTCGACACCAACAATGAGCAGTTCTTC.